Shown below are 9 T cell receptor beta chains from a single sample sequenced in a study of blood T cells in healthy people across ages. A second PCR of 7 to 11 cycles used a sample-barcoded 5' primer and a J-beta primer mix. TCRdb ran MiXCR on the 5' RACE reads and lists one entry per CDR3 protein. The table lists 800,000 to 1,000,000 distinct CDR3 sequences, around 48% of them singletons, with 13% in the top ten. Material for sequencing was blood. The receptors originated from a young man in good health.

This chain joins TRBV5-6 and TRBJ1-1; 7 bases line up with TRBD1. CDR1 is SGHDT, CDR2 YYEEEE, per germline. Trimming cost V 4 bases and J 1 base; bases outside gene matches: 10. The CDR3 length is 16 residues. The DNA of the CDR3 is TGTGCCAGCAGCCGCAGGGGGTTAAGCGAGAACACTGAAGCTTTCTTT. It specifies CASSRRGLSENTEAFF.

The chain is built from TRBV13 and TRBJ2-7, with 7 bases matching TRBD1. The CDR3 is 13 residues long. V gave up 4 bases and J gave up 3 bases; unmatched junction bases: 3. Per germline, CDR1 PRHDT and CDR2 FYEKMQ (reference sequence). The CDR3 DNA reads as TGTGCCAGCAGCTCGGGACAGAACTACGAGCAGTACTTC. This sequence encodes CASSSGQNYEQYF.

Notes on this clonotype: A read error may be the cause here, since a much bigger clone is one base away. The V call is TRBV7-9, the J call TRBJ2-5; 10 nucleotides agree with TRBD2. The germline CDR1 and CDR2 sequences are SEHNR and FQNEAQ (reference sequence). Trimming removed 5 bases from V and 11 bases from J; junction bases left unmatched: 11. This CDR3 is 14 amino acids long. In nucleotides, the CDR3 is TGTGCCAGCAGCCTAAGCGGGGGGGGAAATGAGCAGTACTTC. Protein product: CASSLSGGGNEQYF.

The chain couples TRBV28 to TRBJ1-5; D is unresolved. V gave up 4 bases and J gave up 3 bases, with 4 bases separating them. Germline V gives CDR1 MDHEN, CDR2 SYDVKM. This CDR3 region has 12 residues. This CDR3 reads CASSSFNQPQHF. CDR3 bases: TGTGCCAGCAGTTCGTTCAATCAGCCCCAGCATTTT.

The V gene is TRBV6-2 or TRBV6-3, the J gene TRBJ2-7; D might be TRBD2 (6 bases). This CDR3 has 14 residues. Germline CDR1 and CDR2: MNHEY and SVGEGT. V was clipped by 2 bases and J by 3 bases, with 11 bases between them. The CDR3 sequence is CASSYGGVRYEQYF. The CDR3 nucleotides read TGTGCCAGCAGTTACGGCGGGGTCCGCTACGAGCAGTACTTC.

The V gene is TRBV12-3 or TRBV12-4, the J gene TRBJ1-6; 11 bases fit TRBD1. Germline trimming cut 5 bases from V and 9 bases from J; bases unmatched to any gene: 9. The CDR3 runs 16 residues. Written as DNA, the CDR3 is TGTGCCAGCAGTCTGGCCGGGACAGGGGGGGGTTCACCCCTCCACTTT. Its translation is CASSLAGTGGGSPLHF.

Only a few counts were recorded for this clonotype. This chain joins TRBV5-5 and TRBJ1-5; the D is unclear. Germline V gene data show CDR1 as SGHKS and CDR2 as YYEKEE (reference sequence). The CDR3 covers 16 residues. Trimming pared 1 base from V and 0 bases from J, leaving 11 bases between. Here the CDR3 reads CASSLSQPLSNQPQHF. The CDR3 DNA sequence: TGTGCCAGCAGCTTGTCACAGCCCCTTAGCAATCAGCCCCAGCATTTT.

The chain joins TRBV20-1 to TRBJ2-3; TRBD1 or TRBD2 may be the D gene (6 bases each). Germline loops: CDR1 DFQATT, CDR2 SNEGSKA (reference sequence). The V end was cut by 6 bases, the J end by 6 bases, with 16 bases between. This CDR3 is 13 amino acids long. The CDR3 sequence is CSARGVLTDTQYF. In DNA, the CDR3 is TGCAGTGCAAGGGGGGTTTTAACGGATACGCAGTATTTT.

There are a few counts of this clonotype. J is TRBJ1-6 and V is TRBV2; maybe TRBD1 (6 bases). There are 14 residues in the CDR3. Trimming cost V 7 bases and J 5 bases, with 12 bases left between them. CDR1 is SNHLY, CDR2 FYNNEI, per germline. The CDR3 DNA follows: TGTGCCAGCACTAAAGACAGGAATAATTCACCCCTCCACTTT. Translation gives CASTKDRNNSPLHF.